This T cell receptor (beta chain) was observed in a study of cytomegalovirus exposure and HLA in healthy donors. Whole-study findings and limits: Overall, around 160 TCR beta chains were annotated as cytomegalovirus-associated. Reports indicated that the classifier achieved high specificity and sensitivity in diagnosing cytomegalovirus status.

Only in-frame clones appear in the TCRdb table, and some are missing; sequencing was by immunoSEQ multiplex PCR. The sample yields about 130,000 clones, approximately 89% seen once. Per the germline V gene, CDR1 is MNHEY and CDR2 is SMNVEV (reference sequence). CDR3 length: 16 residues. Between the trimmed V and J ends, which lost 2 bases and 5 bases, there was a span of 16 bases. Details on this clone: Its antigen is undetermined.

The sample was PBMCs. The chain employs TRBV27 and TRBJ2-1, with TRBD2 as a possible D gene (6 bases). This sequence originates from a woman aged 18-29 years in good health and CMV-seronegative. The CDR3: CASSLLGGGKDNEQFF. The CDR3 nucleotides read TGTGCCAGCAGTTTACTGGGTGGGGGGAAGGACAATGAGCAGTTCTTC.